This T cell receptor (beta chain) was observed in a study of siplizumab effects on memory and regulatory T cells (dated by TCRdb to 2018 to 2020). Notes on the research overall: The study examined how the anti-CD2 antibody siplizumab affects alloreactive T-cell subsets in allogeneic mixed lymphocyte reactions built from human PBMCs.

Sequences MGHRA (CDR1) and YSYEKL (CDR2) are obtained from the germline V gene. The CDR3 runs 16 residues from the cysteine to the phenylalanine. Only CDR3 DNA is held: 48 bases, read in frame from base 1. V was cut back by 0 bases and J by 1 base, leaving a gap of 10 bases between them. Details on this clone: What this receptor recognizes is not known. One base away there is no much larger clone; base qualities are not given.

Library construction relied on the immunoSEQ multiplex PCR assay. Some 1.1 x 10^5 TCR templates per sample were assayed by the deep sequencing platform. Genomic DNA extracted from sorted T cells was used for TCRbeta CDR3 sequencing. As for how the authors treated the data: Clonal analysis of TCRbeta CDR3 data was done in the R programming language. Unstimulated samples were compared with post-reaction CFSE-low samples to define alloreactive CD4+ and CD8+ clones. Regulatory or non-regulatory origin of alloreactive CD4+ clones was assigned by matching sequences to the sorted unstimulated Treg and non-Treg repertoires. Not all clones reach the TCRdb copy of this immuneACCESS table, which keeps in-frame sequences only. Checked studies attribute under half of the gap to unresolved V genes and leave the rest unexplained. Clonal size and the V and J genes are those of that table, whereas D and trimming came from the DNA. The sample yields roughly 50,000 clones; 95% to 97% were counted once. The ten largest clones take up around 0.64% of the sample.

Unstimulated CD4+ memory cells were also sequenced in three donor pairs, together with CD4+ naive, CD8+ TEMRA, CD8+ naive and CD8+ effector memory subsets. Sorted unstimulated T cells and proliferating T cells recovered from mixed lymphocyte reactions underwent TCRbeta CDR3 sequencing. Fresh whole blood from 9 to 11 HLA-typed healthy donors was used to isolate PBMCs. On the study overall, not on this receptor specifically: Because sequences at frequencies below about 10^-5 were poorly captured, only a minor fraction of alloreactive clones could be mapped back to unstimulated subsets. About 75-95% of proliferating CD4+ or CD8+ clones could not be given a naive or memory phenotype. No functional confirmation was obtained for the suppressive function of proliferating Tregs from siplizumab cultures. Unstimulated naive T cells appeared to be more diverse than memory T cells, and naive cells seemed to make a substantial contribution to the alloresponse. Among mappable alloreactive CD4+ clones, the Treg-derived fraction averaged around 69% with siplizumab versus 26.9% in control reactions. The cumulative frequency of alloreactive sequences that could be traced back to unstimulated CD4+ memory T cells was significantly reduced by siplizumab.

The chain is assembled from TRBV4-1 and TRBJ1-5; D gene: possibly TRBD1, on 5 matching bases. The receptor was derived from a human donor in good health. Sequencing was performed on naive CD4+ T cells sorted from blood. Interpreted using the paper, the cell subset or site label stands for: unstimulated naive T cells. CDR3 protein: CASSQEGGWSNQPQHF. DNA sequence: TGCGCCAGCAGCCAAGAGGGGGGTTGGAGCAATCAGCCCCAGCATTTT.